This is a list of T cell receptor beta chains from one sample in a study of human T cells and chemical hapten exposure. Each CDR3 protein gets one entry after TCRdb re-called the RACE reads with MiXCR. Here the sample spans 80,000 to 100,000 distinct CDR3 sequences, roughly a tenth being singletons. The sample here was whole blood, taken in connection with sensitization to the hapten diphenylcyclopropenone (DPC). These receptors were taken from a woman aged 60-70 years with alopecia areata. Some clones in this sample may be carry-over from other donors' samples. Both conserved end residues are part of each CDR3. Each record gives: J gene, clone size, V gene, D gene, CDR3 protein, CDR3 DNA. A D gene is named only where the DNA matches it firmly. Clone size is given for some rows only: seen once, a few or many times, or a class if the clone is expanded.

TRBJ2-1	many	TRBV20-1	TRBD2	CSAPSPAGGPFYNEQFF	TGCAGTGCCCCTTCCCCAGCGGGGGGCCCCTTCTACAATGAGCAGTTCTTC
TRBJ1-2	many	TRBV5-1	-	CASSSQTGNYGYTF	TGCGCCAGCAGCTCTCAGACAGGAAACTATGGCTACACCTTC
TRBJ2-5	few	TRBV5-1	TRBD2	CASSPMQGGESETQYF	TGCGCCAGCAGCCCTATGCAGGGAGGGGAGTCGGAGACCCAGTACTTC
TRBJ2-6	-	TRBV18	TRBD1	CASSGTGTSDSSGANVLTF	TGTGCCAGCTCGGGGACAGGGACGTCGGATAGCTCTGGGGCCAACGTCCTGACTTTC
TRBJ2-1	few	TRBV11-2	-	CASSPAGEQFF	TGTGCCAGCAGCCCCGCGGGAGAGCAGTTCTTC
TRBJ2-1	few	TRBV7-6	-	CASSLAGGTLSRQFF	TGTGCCAGCAGCTTAGCGGGCGGAACCCTGAGTCGGCAGTTCTTC
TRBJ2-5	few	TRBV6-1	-	CASSFPPRQETQYF	TGTGCCAGCAGTTTCCCCCCCCGCCAAGAGACCCAGTACTTC
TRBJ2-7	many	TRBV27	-	CASSLRPKSTYEQYF	TGTGCCAGCAGTCTCCGACCGAAGTCGACCTACGAGCAGTACTTC
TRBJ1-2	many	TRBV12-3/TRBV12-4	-	CASSSGVNYGYTF	TGTGCCAGCAGTTCAGGGGTTAACTATGGCTACACCTTC
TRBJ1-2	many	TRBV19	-	CASTLTANYGYTF	TGTGCCAGTACCCTAACGGCCAACTATGGCTACACCTTC